This section outlines one T cell receptor (beta chain) sequence together with its context. This clonotype occurred a few times. The antigen it recognizes is unknown. Base quality data are lacking; no much larger clone is found one base away. Ophthalmopathy patients had moderately to severely active disease, with a Clinical Activity Score of 3 or more, a NOSPECS grade of 4 or more, and a disease duration of less than 3 months. Patients with uncontrolled infections, other autoimmune diseases, pregnancy or lactation were excluded. Diagnoses relied on clinical symptoms, serum thyroxine and TRAb, thyroid ultrasound and orbital computed tomography. Ficoll-Paque density gradient centrifugation was used to isolate PBMCs from about 10 ml of fresh peripheral blood. Total RNA was extracted using Trizol reagent, and RNA quality was assessed on an Agilent 2100 Bioanalyzer. The TCR beta CDR3 regions were amplified from the RNA transcripts. A first-round RT-PCR of the TCR CDR3 used the HTBI primer set with the Qiagen OneStep RT-PCR kit. Libraries were constructed in a second round of multiplex PCR, after which size selection and purification were carried out. The libraries were sequenced on an Illumina HiSeq2000 using paired-end 100 bp reads. Per the original workflow: SOAPnuke was used to process the raw data, with reads discarded if the reads contained adapters or uncalled bases, had a mean Phred below 15, or lacked an exact constant-primer or identifier match. COPE v1.2.5 was used to merge the high-quality paired reads, and each unique nucleotide sequence was defined as a clonotype. Clonotypes were aligned to IMGT TRBV, TRBD and TRBJ reference segments using MiTCR v1.1. Only V-J combinations with frequency above 0.0001, covering about 99% of repertoires, were analysed. A TCS score was defined as the ratio of F50 (clonal expansion) to E x V (chaos), with BLOSUM62-based TCRdist applied between CDR3 peptides within each V-J. Welch's t-statistics and random forest reduced 514 V-J features to 13, which were used in a naive Bayes classifier (R e1071). TCRdb itself trimmed the public reads at Q25 with fastp, ran MiXCR and retained productive beta chains. Each entry merges the rows of one CDR3 protein and shows their most common DNA and genes. TCRdb, rather than the study authors, made the V and J calls. Counted in this sample were about 500,000 distinct CDR3 sequences; about a sixth of them appeared once. The ten largest make up roughly 15% of the sample.

Here V drops 0 bases and J drops 3 bases, and the junction holds 5 bases not matched to any gene. Sequences LGHNA (CDR1) and YNFKEQ (CDR2) are obtained from the germline V gene. From cysteine to phenylalanine, the CDR3 is 15 amino acids long. The sequence is cut down to CDR3 DNA, 45 bases in frame from base 1. This record comes from a study of T cells in Graves' hyperthyroidism and ophthalmopathy (dated by TCRdb to between 2018 and 2021). For the study in its entirety: Peripheral blood was collected at initial diagnosis, before any treatment. Following sampling, methimazole starting at 30 mg daily was given to hyperthyroidism patients, and high-dose intravenous methylprednisolone was given to ophthalmopathy patients. To identify distinguishing TCR V-J signatures, a discovery cohort of roughly 100 patients was used, comprising some 45 with Graves' ophthalmopathy and 55 to 65 with stable Graves' hyperthyroidism. Thyroid tissue and blood T-cell repertoires from roughly six Graves' hyperthyroidism patients were also compared in the study. Prospective prediction of ophthalmopathy was tested in an independent validation cohort of some 20 hyperthyroidism patients and 17 patients who later progressed to ophthalmopathy. The 75 to 100 discovery patients were divided at random into training and test sets in a 7:3 ratio. According to the paper, TCR Vbeta CDR3 sequencing was carried out on 135 peripheral blood samples, which came from 40 to 45 ophthalmopathy, around 75 hyperthyroidism and approximately 17 progressor patients. The paper as a whole reports these results and caveats: Most expanded thyroid clonotypes (frequency above 0.001) were also found in blood, which suggests that blood repertoires may mirror thyroid immune responses. Ophthalmopathy was separated from stable hyperthyroidism by a 13 V-J signature model, with approximately 89% sensitivity and roughly 81% specificity obtained in cross-validation and 80%/75% obtained in testing. In validation, progression to ophthalmopathy was predicted by the model with 65% to 71% sensitivity and about 72% specificity, a median of around 6.5 months before onset. Sample size was not statistically predetermined, and blinding of investigators to group allocation was not performed.

The chain was built from TRBV4-2 and TRBJ2-7, with 7 middle bases fitting TRBD2. Material for sequencing was blood. The clonotype was recovered from a woman younger than 35 with Graves' ophthalmopathy. The DNA is as follows: TGTGCCAGCAGCCAAGACCTAGCGGACCACTACGAGCAGTACTTC. Its protein product is CASSQDLADHYEQYF.